What follows describes a single TCR beta chain. Its specificity is not known. This sample was taken from a study of metastatic and nonmetastatic thyroid tumors. Study context: Comparative analysis of repertoires was undertaken across blood and tumor or nodule tissue obtained from malignant and benign thyroid patients.

No patient had received any treatment before thyroid surgery. Authors' data handling: The study took CDR3 differences across clinicopathological groups and made a distant-metastasis classifier for papillary thyroid cancer from them. Using MiXCR, TCRdb reanalyzed the PCR reads. These V and J calls derive from TCRdb rather than the authors' analysis. The sample carries some 19,000 clones, less than 40% recorded once. Findings and caveats of the study: Reported TCR beta diversity, measured in blood and tumor, was significantly higher for malignant thyroid tumors than for benign nodules.

The CDR3 is 16 amino acids. The junction had 7 bases not matched to a gene; V was cut back by 0 bases and J by 3 bases. The V gene's germline CDR1 is DFQATT and CDR2 SNEGSKA (reference sequence). The sample was tumor tissue. The V and J genes are TRBV20-1 and TRBJ2-2, with TRBD2 matching 7 bases. This TCR was sampled from a female donor with papillary thyroid cancer or a benign thyroid nodule (not recorded which). Some clones in this sample may be carry-over from other donors' samples. Here the CDR3 reads CSARDQAAGDTGELFF. The DNA for the CDR3 is TGCAGTGCTAGAGATCAGGCCGCGGGAGACACCGGGGAGCTGTTTTTT.